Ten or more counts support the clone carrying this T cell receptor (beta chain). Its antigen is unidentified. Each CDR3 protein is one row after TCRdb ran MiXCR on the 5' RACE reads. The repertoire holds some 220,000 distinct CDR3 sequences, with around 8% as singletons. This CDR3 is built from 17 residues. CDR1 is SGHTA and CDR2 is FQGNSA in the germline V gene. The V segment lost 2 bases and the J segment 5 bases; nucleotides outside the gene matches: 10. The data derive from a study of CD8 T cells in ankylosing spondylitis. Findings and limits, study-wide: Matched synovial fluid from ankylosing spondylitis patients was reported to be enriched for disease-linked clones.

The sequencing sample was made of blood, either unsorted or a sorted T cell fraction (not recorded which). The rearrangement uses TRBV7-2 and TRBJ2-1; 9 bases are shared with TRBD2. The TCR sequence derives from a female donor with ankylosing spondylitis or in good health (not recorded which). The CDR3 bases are TGTGCCAGCAGCTTAAGGGCTAGCGGGGTTTCCCACAATGAGCAGTTCTTC. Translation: CASSLRASGVSHNEQFF.